This T cell receptor beta chain is from a study of blood T cell repertoires in COVID-19. Study-level information: Material from acute and convalescent COVID-19 was sourced from the United States, Italy and Spain.

Original methodology: Estimation of nucleated cell counts relied on the amplification of reference gene primers. Libraries were prepared by immunoSEQ multiplex PCR; TCRdb keeps only in-frame clonotypes and omits some of them. V and J calls and clone size follow that table, whereas D and trimming were derived from the DNA. The table has nearly 400,000 clones, just under 90% seen once; the top ten hold about 1.7%. Germline values: CDR1 MNHEY, CDR2 SVGAGI. The CDR3 sequence is 14 residues long. The V end was cut by 6 bases, the J end by 1 base, with 12 bases between. The study recruited people aged roughly 18 to 89 years across around 24 US areas. Cohort assignment relied on participant-reported clinical history.

This sequence originates from a woman aged 30 to 39 who had recovered from COVID-19. V gene TRBV6-5 combines with J gene TRBJ1-1; D gene uncertain. Material: PBMCs or T cells enriched from blood (not recorded which). The CDR3 here is CASSLWAENTEAFF. The CDR3 DNA is TGTGCCAGCAGCCTTTGGGCCGAGAACACTGAAGCTTTCTTT.